This T cell receptor (beta chain) appears in the sequencing data of a study of vaccination effects on CD4 cells after COVID-19. Overall study: Two-dose BNT162b2 or mRNA-1273 vaccination was given to participants.

Sequenced by immunoSEQ multiplex PCR; TCRdb stores in-frame clones only, minus some. Of about 20,000 clones detected, approximately 70% appear once; the ten largest clones hold roughly a tenth. Study findings and constraints: After vaccination of healthy people, only 1 of 255 vaccine-induced clones cross-reacted with common cold coronaviruses. Marked clonal contraction of infection- and vaccine-induced clones was seen late after vaccination.

The CDR3 covers 13 residues. CDR1 is SEHNR and CDR2 is FQNEAQ in the germline V gene (reference sequence). Trimming removed 5 bases from V and 4 bases from J; junction bases left unmatched: 5. Of note for this clone: The antigen is undetermined.

Before sequencing took place, the ViraFEST assay used viral peptide pools to expand antigen-specific CD4+ T cells. Following a roughly eleven-day culture, CD4+ T cells were purified. The study found no prior SARS-CoV-2 infection in the vaccine recipients, who tested negative for nucleocapsid antibodies. The chain combines TRBV7-9 with TRBJ2-7, with 7 bases lining up with TRBD2. Sequences were derived from CD4+ T cells from PBMCs cultured with HCoV-NL63 spike peptides, sampled before COVID-19 vaccination. The TCR comes from a human donor who received a COVID-19 vaccine. The CDR3 nucleotides are TGTGCCAGCAGCCCCCTGGGACTATACGAGCAGTACTTC. Translation gives CASSPLGLYEQYF.